This T cell receptor beta chain comes out of a study of early T cells in non-severe SARS-CoV-2 infection. Study information: Chains were not paired, and sequencing was done on bulk RNA from unsorted whole blood. The study, taken as a whole, reports: Anti-spike CD8 responses were favored in VDJdb matching, and private and CD4 specificities were missed.

The table lists this clonotype with many counts. Its specificity is unknown. Researchers attached unique molecular identifiers to individual cDNA molecules. TCRdb analysed the 5' RACE reads with MiXCR anew, one entry per CDR3 protein. This table holds more than 85,000 distinct CDR3 sequences, around 17% found once. In germline, CDR1 is GTSNPN, CDR2 SVGIG (reference sequence). V gave up 4 bases and J gave up 2 bases, with 8 bases separating them. The CDR3 is 13 amino acids. The V and J genes are TRBV30 and TRBJ2-2, with unresolved D. This receptor was identified in an adult who was a healthcare worker with PCR-confirmed SARS-CoV-2 infection or an uninfected control (not recorded which). Specimen: whole blood, collected at baseline. The CDR3 protein is CAWTRHNTGELFF. In DNA, the CDR3 is TGTGCCTGGACCCGACACAACACCGGGGAGCTGTTTTTT.